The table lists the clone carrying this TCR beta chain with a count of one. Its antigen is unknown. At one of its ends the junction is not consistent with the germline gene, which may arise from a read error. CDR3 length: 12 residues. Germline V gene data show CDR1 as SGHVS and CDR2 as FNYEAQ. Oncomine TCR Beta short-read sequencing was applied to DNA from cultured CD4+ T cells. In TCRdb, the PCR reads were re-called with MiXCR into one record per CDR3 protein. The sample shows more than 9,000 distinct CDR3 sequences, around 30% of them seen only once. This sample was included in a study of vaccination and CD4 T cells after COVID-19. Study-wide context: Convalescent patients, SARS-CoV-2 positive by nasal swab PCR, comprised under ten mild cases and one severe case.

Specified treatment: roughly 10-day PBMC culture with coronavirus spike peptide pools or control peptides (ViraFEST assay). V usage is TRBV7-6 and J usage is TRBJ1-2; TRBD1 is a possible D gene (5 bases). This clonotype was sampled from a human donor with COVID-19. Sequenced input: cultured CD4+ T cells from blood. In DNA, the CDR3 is TGCGCCAGCAGCCAAGACCAGGGCGGCTACACCTTC. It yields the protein CASSQDQGGYTF.